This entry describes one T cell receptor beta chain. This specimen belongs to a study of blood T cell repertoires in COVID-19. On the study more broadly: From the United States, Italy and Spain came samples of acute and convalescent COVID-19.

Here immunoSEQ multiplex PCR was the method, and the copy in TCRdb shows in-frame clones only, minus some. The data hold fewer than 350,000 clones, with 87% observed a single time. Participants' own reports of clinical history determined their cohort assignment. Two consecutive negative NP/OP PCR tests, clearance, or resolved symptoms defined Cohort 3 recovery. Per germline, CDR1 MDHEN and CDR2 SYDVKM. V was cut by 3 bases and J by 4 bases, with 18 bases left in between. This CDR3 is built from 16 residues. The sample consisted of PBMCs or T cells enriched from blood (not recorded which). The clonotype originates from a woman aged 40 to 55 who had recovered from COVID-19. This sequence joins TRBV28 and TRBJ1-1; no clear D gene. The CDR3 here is CASSFPRVVWSTEAFF. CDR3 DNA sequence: TGTGCCAGCAGTTTCCCCCGGGTTGTATGGAGCACTGAAGCTTTCTTT. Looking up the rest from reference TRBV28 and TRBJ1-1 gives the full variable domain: DVKVTQSSRYLVKRTGEKVFLECVQDMDHENMFWYRQDPGLGLRLIYFSYDVKMKEKGDIPEGYSVSREKKERFSLILESASTNQTSMYLCASSFPRVVWSTEAFFGQGTRLTVV.